A single sample gave rise to the 17 T cell receptor beta chains below, sequenced in a study of technical replicates of blood from several donors. The repertoire was sequenced with immunoSEQ multiplex PCR; TCRdb's copy has only in-frame clones and lacks some. This sample has around 76,000 clones, with approximately 92% found just once. Material: T cells isolated from PBMCs. The source of these receptors is a human donor in good health.

This chain links TRBV30 with TRBJ2-5; D uncertain. Germline V CDR1 and CDR2: GTSNPN, SVGIG (reference sequence). The CDR3 has 13 residues. V gave up 0 bases and J gave up 1 base, with 6 bases separating them. The chain's CDR3 is CAWSVLFQETQYF. The DNA of the CDR3 is TGTGCCTGGAGTGTACTATTCCAAGAGACCCAGTACTTC.

The chain joins TRBV18 to TRBJ1-4; possibly TRBD1 for D (6 bases). V was cut by 5 bases and J by 5 bases, with 18 bases left in between. In germline, CDR1 is KGHSH, CDR2 LQKENI. CDR3 size: 16 residues. The CDR3 reads CASSSTGQKVNEKLFF. CDR3 nucleotides: TGTGCCAGCTCATCGACTGGACAGAAAGTGAATGAAAAACTGTTTTTT.

V gene TRBV30 combines with J gene TRBJ2-5; D is perhaps TRBD1 (5 bases). This CDR3 comprises 14 residues. Germline CDR1 and CDR2: GTSNPN and SVGIG (reference sequence). V was cut by 2 bases and J by 3 bases, with 13 bases left in between. The CDR3 sequence: CAWSRKTVEETQYF. Written as DNA, the CDR3 is TGTGCCTGGAGTAGAAAGACAGTGGAAGAGACCCAGTACTTC.

The chain carries TRBV6-5 and TRBJ2-6; D unresolved. The V end lost 6 bases, the J end lost 0 bases, and 9 bases lay between the germline ends. The length of the CDR3 is 15 residues. The germline gives CDR1 MNHEY, CDR2 SVGAGI. CDR3 sequence reads: CASSLRFSGANVLTF. The CDR3 DNA follows: TGTGCCAGCAGCCTCAGGTTCTCTGGGGCCAACGTCCTGACTTTC.

The chain recombines TRBV11-3 with TRBJ2-7; 7 positions agree with TRBD1. Trimming removed 8 bases from V and 2 bases from J; junction bases left unmatched: 9. Per germline, CDR1 SGHNT and CDR2 YENEEA. The CDR3 totals 14 residues. CDR3: CASGVGQDPYEQYF. The CDR3 bases are TGTGCCAGCGGAGTCGGACAGGACCCCTACGAGCAGTACTTC.

The V call is TRBV4-2, the J call TRBJ2-7; 12 bases are a match to TRBD2. There are 15 residues in the CDR3. The V and J ends lost 5 bases and 8 bases, in that order; junction bases with no gene match: 10. Germline V gene sequence: CDR1 LGHNA, CDR2 YNFKEQ. The CDR3 region is CASSSRSSGRDQQYF. In nucleotides, the CDR3 is TGTGCCAGCAGCTCTCGATCTAGCGGGAGGGACCAGCAGTACTTC.

The J gene is TRBJ2-5, the V gene TRBV7-9; 7 bases fit TRBD1. Per germline, CDR1 SEHNR and CDR2 FQNEAQ (reference sequence). This CDR3 is 14 amino acids long. With 4 bases clipped from V and 5 bases from J, the junction kept 7 bases outside the gene matches. CDR3 DNA: TGTGCCAGCAGCTCGACAGGGTGGAGCGAGACCCAGTACTTC. Translated, it gives CASSSTGWSETQYF. The full variable domain, its missing parts supplied by reference TRBV7-9 and TRBJ2-5, is DTGVSQNPRHKITKRGQNVTFRCDPISEHNRLYWYRQTLGQGPEFLTYFQNEAQLEKSRLLSDRFSAERPKGSFSTLEIQRTEQGDSAMYLCASSSTGWSETQYFGPGTRLLVL.

This clone was counted between two and nine times. The chain is built from TRBV18 and TRBJ2-5; TRBD1 agrees at 8 bases. V dropped 5 bases and J dropped 4; count of bases not matched to a gene: 6. Germline V gene data show CDR1 as KGHSH and CDR2 as LQKENI. The CDR3 spans 14 residues. DNA of the CDR3: TGTGCCAGCTCATCTTCCACAGGGGGAGAGACCCAGTACTTC. As protein: CASSSSTGGETQYF.

This clone has just a few counts. V is TRBV27 and J is TRBJ2-7, with 7 nucleotides matching TRBD1. V was pared by 2 bases and J by 0 bases, with 4 bases of the junction left unmatched. This CDR3 has 15 residues. CDR1 is MNHEY, CDR2 SMNVEV, per germline (reference sequence). The CDR3 coding sequence is TGTGCCAGCAGTTTAAAAGGGACAGCCTCCTACGAGCAGTACTTC. This codes for CASSLKGTASYEQYF.

This chain uses TRBV15 with TRBJ1-1, with 8 positions matching TRBD1. V shed 8 bases, J shed 6 bases, and the junction held 14 bases outside the gene matches. Germline V gives CDR1 LNHNV, CDR2 YYDKDF (reference sequence). The CDR3 runs 15 residues. The CDR3 loop reads CATSLTGTGRSEAFF. Written as DNA, the CDR3 is TGTGCCACCTCTCTTACCGGGACAGGACGCTCTGAAGCTTTCTTT.

This chain connects TRBV4-3 to TRBJ2-3; D ambiguous. Between the trimmed V and J ends, which lost 2 bases and 5 bases, there was a span of 5 bases. The CDR3 is 12 residues long. From germline, CDR1 is LGHNA and CDR2 YSLEER. The CDR3 here is CASSQNRDTQYF. DNA of the CDR3: TGCGCCAGCAGCCAAAACAGAGATACGCAGTATTTT.

The chain uses TRBV28 and TRBJ1-1, with a possible D match to TRBD1 (6 bases). The V end was cut by 5 bases, the J end by 5 bases, with 15 bases between. CDR3 length equals 14 residues. Germline V gene data show CDR1 as MDHEN and CDR2 as SYDVKM. The CDR3 region is CASSGRGGQTEAFF. The CDR3 DNA follows: TGTGCCAGCAGTGGCAGGGGTGGGCAGACTGAAGCTTTCTTT.

The chain employs TRBV11-2 and TRBJ2-3; 8 nucleotides agree with TRBD2. This CDR3 has 18 residues. The V and J ends lost 3 bases and 3 bases, in that order; junction bases with no gene match: 14. Germline V gene data show CDR1 as SGHAT and CDR2 as FQNNGV. This CDR3 reads CASSLLSSGAGVTDTQYF. The CDR3 DNA reads TGTGCCAGCAGCTTGCTCTCCTCGGGAGCGGGGGTTACAGATACGCAGTATTTT.

The chain links TRBV19 to TRBJ1-1, with D uncertain. Trimming cost V 4 bases and J 3 bases, with 3 bases left between them. The germline gives CDR1 LNHDA, CDR2 SQIVND (reference sequence). The CDR3 has 11 amino acids. The CDR3 here is CASSTYTEAFF. CDR3 DNA: TGTGCCAGTAGTACTTACACTGAAGCTTTCTTT.

The chain recombines TRBV4-2 with TRBJ2-3; D is uncertain. Germline V gene sequence: CDR1 LGHNA, CDR2 YNFKEQ. This CDR3 is built from 14 residues. Trimming pared 0 bases from V and 0 bases from J, leaving 4 bases between. This CDR3 reads CASSQDISTDTQYF. CDR3 in DNA: TGTGCCAGCAGCCAAGATATCAGCACAGATACGCAGTATTTT.

The CDR3 reads CASSPRDISDTQYF. In DNA, the CDR3 is TGTGCCAGCAGCCCCCGGGACATTTCAGATACGCAGTATTTT. This chain uses TRBV27 with TRBJ2-3; D is perhaps TRBD1 (6 bases). Germline V gene sequence: CDR1 MNHEY, CDR2 SMNVEV (reference sequence). CDR3 size: 14 residues. Trimming shortened V by 6 bases and J by 4 bases, and 14 bases separated the two germline ends.

The chain uses TRBV7-9 and TRBJ2-7; D uncertain. The CDR3 is 13 residues long. Looked up from germline, CDR1 is SEHNR and CDR2 is FQNEAQ (reference sequence). Trimming took 1 base from V and 3 from J, leaving 7 bases between them. The CDR3 sequence: CASSLGGVYEQYF. The CDR3 DNA is TGTGCCAGCAGCTTAGGAGGAGTCTACGAGCAGTACTTC.